These T cell receptor beta chains were read from a single sample in a study of cytomegalovirus exposure and HLA in healthy donors. Repertoires were generated with immunoSEQ multiplex PCR, while TCRdb's copy carries only in-frame clones and drops some. Here the sample spans 110,000 to 150,000 clones, about 84% being singletons. Specimen: PBMCs. These receptor sequences come from a young woman in good health and CMV-seropositive. CDR3s include the opening cysteine and the closing phenylalanine or tryptophan. A D gene is named only where the DNA matches it firmly. Size is omitted from some rows. Given values are once, few, many or a class for expanded clones.

d_call	j_call	v_call	clone_size	cdr3_aa	cdr3_nt
-	TRBJ1-5	TRBV27	-	CATSRQLNQPQHF	TGTGCCACCAGTCGACAGCTCAATCAGCCCCAGCATTTT
TRBD2	TRBJ2-7	TRBV4-3	once	CASSQGGGVGYEQYF	TGCGCCAGCAGCCAAGGGGGGGGAGTCGGCTACGAGCAGTACTTC
TRBD1	TRBJ1-5	TRBV2	-	CASKTGLGKPQHF	TGTGCCAGCAAGACAGGGTTAGGAAAGCCCCAGCATTTT
-	TRBJ1-1	TRBV30	-	CAWSRDVNTEAFF	TGTGCCTGGTCGCGGGATGTAAACACTGAAGCTTTCTTT
TRBD1	TRBJ1-2	TRBV12-5	once	CASGLDTGDYGYTF	TGTGCTAGTGGTTTGGACACAGGGGACTATGGCTACACCTTC
TRBD1	TRBJ2-7	TRBV7-9	once	CSSRPTPGGEQYF	TGTTCCAGCAGGCCAACCCCAGGGGGCGAGCAGTACTTC
-	TRBJ2-1	TRBV6-1	-	CASSPRVDEQFF	TGTGCCAGCAGTCCGAGGGTAGACGAGCAGTTCTTC
-	TRBJ1-4	TRBV29-1	-	CSVESGADEKLFF	TGCAGCGTTGAAAGTGGGGCAGATGAAAAACTGTTTTTT
TRBD1	TRBJ1-6	TRBV7-9	-	CASSQGESAPLHF	TGTGCCAGCAGCCAGGGGGAGAGTGCACCCCTCCACTTT
-	TRBJ2-7	TRBV7-9	once	CASSLLGQGRYEQYF	TGTGCCAGCAGCCTTCTTGGGCAGGGCCGCTACGAGCAGTACTTC
TRBD2	TRBJ2-1	TRBV10-1	few	CASSRLAGADSYNEQFF	TGCGCCAGCAGTAGGCTAGCGGGGGCCGACTCCTACAATGAGCAGTTCTTC
-	TRBJ2-3	TRBV30	-	CAWSRGTTDTQYF	TGTGCCTGGAGTCGGGGAACCACAGATACGCAGTATTTT
-	TRBJ2-7	TRBV6-5	-	CASSRAAGPLYEQYF	TGTGCCAGCAGCCGAGCGGCAGGCCCCCTCTACGAGCAGTACTTC
-	TRBJ2-7	TRBV2	-	CASSETKKEQYF	TGTGCCAGCAGTGAAACTAAAAAGGAGCAGTACTTC
TRBD1	TRBJ2-7	TRBV5-1	-	CASSLGNRGRDEQYF	TGCGCCAGCAGCTTGGGTAACAGGGGGCGAGACGAGCAGTACTTC
TRBD1	TRBJ2-7	TRBV9	once	CASSGPGQAYEQYF	TGTGCCAGCAGCGGGCCGGGACAGGCCTACGAGCAGTACTTC
-	TRBJ2-1	TRBV5-1	-	CASSLLDYSYNEQFF	TGCGCCAGCAGCTTGTTAGATTACTCCTACAATGAGCAGTTCTTC
-	TRBJ2-3	TRBV5-8	once	CASSSRGGTDTQYF	TGTGCCAGCAGCTCTAGGGGTGGCACAGATACGCAGTATTTT
-	TRBJ2-2	TRBV11-3	-	CASSLEAGELFF	TGTGCCAGCAGCTTAGAAGCAGGGGAGCTGTTTTTT
TRBD2	TRBJ2-3	TRBV11-2	-	CASSPNRGGTPDTQYF	TGTGCCAGCAGCCCGAACCGGGGGGGCACACCAGATACGCAGTATTTT
TRBD1	TRBJ2-7	TRBV27	-	CASSLYHQGASYEQYF	TGTGCCAGCAGTTTATACCATCAGGGGGCGTCCTACGAGCAGTACTTC
-	TRBJ2-2	TRBV19	-	CASTGTNTGELFF	TGTGCCAGTACAGGTACGAACACCGGGGAGCTGTTTTTT
-	TRBJ2-7	TRBV6-1	-	CASSKESGSSYEQYF	TGTGCCAGCAGTAAAGAAAGCGGTAGCTCCTACGAGCAGTACTTC
-	TRBJ1-1	TRBV20-1	-	CSARRNTEAFF	TGCAGTGCTAGGCGGAACACTGAAGCTTTCTTT
TRBD1	TRBJ1-2	TRBV15	-	CATSRGGTVYGYTF	TGTGCCACCAGCAGAGGCGGGACAGTCTATGGCTACACCTTC
TRBD1	TRBJ2-7	TRBV6-1	-	CASDRGGYEQYF	TGTGCCAGTGACAGGGGAGGCTACGAGCAGTACTTC
TRBD1	TRBJ1-1	TRBV7-9	-	CASSVRQGMAEAFF	TGTGCCAGCAGCGTCAGACAGGGGATGGCTGAAGCTTTCTTT
-	TRBJ2-1	TRBV18	-	CASSLTSGVGSYNEQFF	TGTGCCAGCTCACTCACTTCGGGGGTTGGCTCCTACAATGAGCAGTTCTTC
TRBD1	TRBJ1-2	TRBV6-5	few	CASSSWTGGRRGYTF	TGTGCCAGCAGTTCATGGACAGGGGGCAGACGTGGCTACACCTTC
-	TRBJ2-7	TRBV6-6	-	CASSPHYEQYF	TGTGCCAGCAGTCCCCACTACGAGCAGTACTTC
TRBD1	TRBJ2-7	TRBV6-6	-	CASNLQGAGYEQYF	TGTGCCAGCAACCTACAGGGGGCGGGCTACGAGCAGTACTTC
TRBD1	TRBJ2-7	TRBV19	once	CASSIAGTGSYEQYF	TGTGCCAGTAGTATAGCCGGGACAGGGTCCTACGAGCAGTACTTC
TRBD2	TRBJ2-3	TRBV11-2	-	CASSLILAGGFDTQYF	TGTGCCAGCAGCTTAATACTAGCGGGGGGATTCGATACGCAGTATTTT
TRBD1	TRBJ2-2	TRBV7-9	-	CASSSRDRGTGELFF	TGTGCCAGCAGTTCAAGGGACAGGGGAACCGGGGAGCTGTTTTTT
-	TRBJ2-2	TRBV27	-	CASKITFGNTGELFF	TGTGCCAGCAAGATCACCTTCGGGAACACCGGGGAGCTGTTTTTT
-	TRBJ2-5	TRBV5-1	few	CASSLGGGVPSQETQYF	TGCGCCAGCAGCTTGGGAGGCGGGGTTCCGAGCCAAGAGACCCAGTACTTC
-	TRBJ1-6	TRBV27	-	CASSPTGFNSPLHF	TGTGCCAGCAGCCCCACAGGTTTTAATTCACCCCTCCACTTT
TRBD1	TRBJ1-5	TRBV2	-	CASRAMDRGQPQHF	TGTGCCAGCAGGGCTATGGACAGGGGACAGCCCCAGCATTTT
TRBD1	TRBJ2-7	TRBV6-1	-	CASSLQGQPPYEQYF	TGTGCCAGCAGTTTACAGGGACAGCCACCCTACGAGCAGTACTTC
TRBD1	TRBJ1-2	TRBV6-1	once	CASSTGTGLYGYTF	TGTGCCAGCAGCACCGGGACAGGGCTCTATGGCTACACCTTC
TRBD1	TRBJ1-1	TRBV9	few	CASSVGGQMNTEAFF	TGTGCCAGCAGCGTAGGGGGACAGATGAACACTGAAGCTTTCTTT
-	TRBJ2-7	TRBV7-2	-	CASSSQLSSYEQYF	TGTGCCAGCAGCTCACAGCTGAGCTCCTACGAGCAGTACTTC
TRBD2	TRBJ2-1	TRBV27	-	CASRLSGAYNEQFF	TGTGCCAGCAGACTGAGCGGGGCTTACAATGAGCAGTTCTTC
TRBD1	TRBJ1-6	TRBV10-3	few	CAITRDSSNSPLHF	TGTGCCATCACCAGGGACAGCTCAAATTCACCCCTCCACTTT
TRBD1	TRBJ1-1	TRBV18	-	CASSARDRVNTEAFF	TGTGCCAGCTCAGCTCGGGACAGGGTGAACACTGAAGCTTTCTTT
-	TRBJ1-5	TRBV4-3	-	CASSQDLRGRGNQPQHF	TGCGCCAGCAGCCAAGATCTAAGGGGAAGGGGCAATCAGCCCCAGCATTTT
-	TRBJ1-1	TRBV5-4	-	CASSLGQSRNTEAFF	TGTGCCAGCAGCTTGGGACAAAGCCGGAACACTGAAGCTTTCTTT
-	TRBJ1-4	TRBV6-5	-	CASRGSHNEKLFF	TGTGCCAGCAGGGGCAGCCATAATGAAAAACTGTTTTTT
-	TRBJ2-1	TRBV21-1	-	CASSKVSLRSSYNEQFF	TGTGCCAGCAGCAAAGTTAGCCTCCGGAGCTCCTACAATGAGCAGTTCTTC
TRBD1	TRBJ2-5	TRBV10-1	-	CASSEGKQGAMRETQYF	TGCGCCAGCAGTGAGGGAAAACAGGGGGCTATGAGGGAGACCCAGTACTTC
-	TRBJ2-7	TRBV5-6	-	CASSLVGVEGEQYF	TGTGCCAGCAGCTTGGTGGGGGTGGAGGGCGAGCAGTACTTC
-	TRBJ1-2	TRBV6-5	-	CASLAPGREYGYTF	TGTGCCAGCTTGGCGCCCGGGCGGGAGTATGGCTACACCTTC
-	TRBJ1-6	TRBV9	-	CASSVVGGTDSPLHF	TGTGCCAGCAGCGTAGTTGGGGGGACCGATTCACCCCTCCACTTT
-	TRBJ2-5	TRBV7-8	-	CASSRTGSAWYF	TGTGCCAGCAGCCGTACAGGGTCGGCATGGTACTTC
TRBD2	TRBJ2-1	TRBV11-3	-	CASSPGLAGGPIRSQFF	TGTGCCAGCAGCCCGGGACTAGCGGGGGGCCCAATACGCTCGCAGTTCTTC
-	TRBJ2-3	TRBV6-4	-	CASSVSSSNTDTQYF	TGTGCCAGCAGTGTTAGTTCCTCGAACACAGATACGCAGTATTTT
TRBD1	TRBJ2-2	TRBV6-5	few	CASSPDRDYIGELFF	TGTGCCAGCAGCCCAGACAGGGATTACATCGGGGAGCTGTTTTTT
-	TRBJ1-1	TRBV7-2	-	CASSLGAAAGERNTEAFF	TGTGCCAGCAGCTTAGGGGCAGCGGCAGGGGAGAGGAACACTGAAGCTTTCTTT